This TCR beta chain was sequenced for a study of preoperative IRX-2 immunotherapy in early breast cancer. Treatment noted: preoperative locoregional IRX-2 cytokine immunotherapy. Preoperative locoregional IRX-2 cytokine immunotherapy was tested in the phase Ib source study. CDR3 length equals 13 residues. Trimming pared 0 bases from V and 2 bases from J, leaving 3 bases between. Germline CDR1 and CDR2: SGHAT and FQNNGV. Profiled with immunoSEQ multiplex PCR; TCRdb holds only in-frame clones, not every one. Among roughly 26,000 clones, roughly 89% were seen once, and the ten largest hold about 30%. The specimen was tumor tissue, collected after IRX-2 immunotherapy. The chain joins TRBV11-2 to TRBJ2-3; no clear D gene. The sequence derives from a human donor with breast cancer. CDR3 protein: CASSLDITDTQYF. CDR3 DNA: TGTGCCAGCAGCTTAGATATCACAGATACGCAGTATTTT.